This T cell receptor beta chain was observed in a study of shared clonotypes between healthy human individuals. TCRdb's table, derived via immunoSEQ multiplex PCR, lists solely in-frame clones and lacks some. The top ten clones hold approximately 0.5% of a sample with roughly 1,000,000 clones, 78% of them seen once. To note about this clone: Other nucleotide sequences in the sample specify the same CDR3.

The V end was cut by 3 bases, the J end by 1 base, with 8 bases between. CDR3 length: 14 amino acids. CDR1 and CDR2 from the germline V gene are MDHEN and SYDVKM. The TCR originated in a young man in good health. Some clones in this sample may be carry-over from other donors' samples. The specimen was memory CD4+ T cells from PBMCs. Subset in this sample: CD45RA-negative fraction. V gene TRBV28 combines with J gene TRBJ2-3, with D unresolved. In DNA form, the CDR3 reads TGTGCCAGCAGTTTCATAAGGGGCACAGATACGCAGTATTTT. Its protein product is CASSFIRGTDTQYF.